This T cell receptor beta chain was sequenced in a study of cytomegalovirus exposure and HLA in healthy donors (dated by TCRdb to 2015 to 2018). For context, the study as a whole: According to a later analysis, one platform produced both the 110 or so validation repertoires and the 666 repertoires of the first cohort. The study aimed to test whether signatures of past pathogen exposure could be identified by cataloging public T cell receptors. In addition to the first cohort of 500 to 850 subjects, a separate validation cohort of 100 to 150 different subjects was used. To predict cytomegalovirus infection status, the study brought together high-throughput TCR immunosequencing, statistical association of individual TCRs with disease status, and machine learning.

Separate from the roughly 700-subject first cohort, the validation cohort of 95 to 150 subjects was the group to which the donors belonged. This clone was recorded once. Its antigen is unknown. Per-base qualities were not stored, and no clone one base away is much larger. Receptors were amplified or captured by the immunoSEQ multiplex PCR assay. The paper's data handling went like this. A statistical classification framework was built for diagnosing cytomegalovirus status from the catalog of TCR beta chain sequences. Sourced from immuneACCESS, this table was stored by TCRdb with only in-frame sequences that have V and J called. A share of the clones is absent; for the studies checked, an unresolved V gene accounts for under half, and the remainder has no known explanation. V, J and clone size are those of that table, while D and trimming were read from the DNA. This sample holds 90,000 to 100,000 clones; 87% were observed only once. Roughly 3.9% of the sample is taken by the ten largest.

Inclusive of the bounding cysteine and phenylalanine, the CDR3 is 14 residues long. The retained sequence is limited to the CDR3, 42 bases, with the frame set at the first base. The germline V gene sets CDR1 to KGHSH and CDR2 to LQKENI. Trimmed from V: 3 bases; trimmed from J: 4 bases; junction bases lacking a gene match: 2. Findings and caveats that apply to the study as a whole: In the study, roughly 160 TCR beta chains were listed as associated with cytomegalovirus. In a later analysis, TCRs clustered in the first cohort were found to also tend to co-occur in the 130 or so validation repertoires, with 90% to 95% of cluster scores above 0. A later analysis had no HLA typing for the validation cohort, so co-occurrence there was scored across all 130 or so repertoires. Most TCR sequences were seen in very few donors, while some public TCRs were found in many individuals. In both the original and validation cohorts, the classifier was reported to diagnose cytomegalovirus status with high specificity and sensitivity. A few of the identified cytomegalovirus-associated TCR beta chains were confirmed in vitro to be specific for cytomegalovirus antigens. The authors suggested that the approach could potentially be generalized to other disease states and immunological phenotypes.

The rearranged segments are TRBV18 and TRBJ1-2; 10 central nucleotides agree with TRBD1. This TCR came from a woman in her 30s in good health and CMV-seronegative. The sequenced sample was PBMCs. The nucleotide sequence reads TGTGCCAGCTCACCGCGGACAGGGGGCTATGGCTACACCTTC. This is translated as CASSPRTGGYGYTF.